This TCR beta chain was captured by sequencing in a study of blood T cell repertoires in COVID-19. The CDR3 sequence is 14 residues long. V trimming: 3 bases; J trimming: 9 bases; junction bases outside the gene matches: 6. Germline-derived CDR1 and CDR2 are LGHNA and YNFKEQ. Data came from immunoSEQ multiplex PCR; TCRdb stores just in-frame clones and leaves some out. The sample has about 250,000 clones; roughly 86% are singletons. This clone came up many times. This chain uses TRBV4-2 with TRBJ1-3, with TRBD1 identical over 9 bases. This receptor was obtained from a woman aged 55-70 years who had recovered from COVID-19. The sequencing input was peripheral blood. This CDR3 reads CASSQGTGQGTIYF. The CDR3 nucleotides are TGTGCCAGCAGCCAGGGGACAGGGCAAGGCACCATATATTTT.